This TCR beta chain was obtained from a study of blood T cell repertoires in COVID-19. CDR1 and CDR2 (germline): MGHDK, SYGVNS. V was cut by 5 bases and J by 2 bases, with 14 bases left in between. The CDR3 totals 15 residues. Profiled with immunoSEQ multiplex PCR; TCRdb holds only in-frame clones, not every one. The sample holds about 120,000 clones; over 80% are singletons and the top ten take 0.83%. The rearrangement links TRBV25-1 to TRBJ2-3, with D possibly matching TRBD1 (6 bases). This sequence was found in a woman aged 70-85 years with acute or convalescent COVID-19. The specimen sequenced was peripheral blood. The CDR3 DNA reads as TGTGCCAGCAGTAACCTACAGGGATCCACAGATACGCAGTATTTT. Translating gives CASSNLQGSTDTQYF.